A selection of T cell receptor beta chains follows, all from one sample in a study of blood T cell repertoires in COVID-19. TCRdb's table, derived via immunoSEQ multiplex PCR, lists solely in-frame clones and lacks some. The data hold more than 200,000 clones, with approximately 86% observed a single time. Sequences were obtained from peripheral blood. Receptors originate from a woman aged 55-69 years with COVID-19, enrolled during active disease. Both conserved end residues are part of each CDR3. The D gene is left open where the match is weak. Some rows have no size entry. The others give once, few or many, or a class for an expanded clone.

J,size,D,V,CDR3,DNA
TRBJ1-6,-,TRBD1,TRBV3-1/TRBV3-2,CASSLGTGGDSPLHF,TGTGCCAGCAGCCTCGGGACAGGGGGCGATTCACCCCTCCACTTT
TRBJ1-5,-,TRBD1,TRBV15,CATSRGQGASNQPQHF,TGTGCCACCAGCAGAGGGCAGGGGGCGAGCAATCAGCCCCAGCATTTT
TRBJ1-2,-,-,TRBV7-9,CASSPHAGGANYGYTF,TGTGCCAGCAGCCCCCATGCGGGAGGGGCCAACTATGGCTACACCTTC
TRBJ1-2,-,-,TRBV24-1,CATSVAHEWGYTF,TGTGCCACCAGTGTAGCCCATGAATGGGGCTACACCTTC
TRBJ1-2,once,-,TRBV5-1,CASSLSPAQGNYGYTF,TGCGCCAGCAGCTTGTCCCCCGCACAGGGAAACTATGGCTACACCTTC
TRBJ1-2,-,-,TRBV27,CASSSPTGFDGYTF,TGTGCCAGCAGTTCGCCCACAGGGTTCGATGGCTACACCTTC
TRBJ1-5,-,TRBD1,TRBV28,CASSNNLDRARQPQHF,TGTGCCAGCAGTAATAATTTGGACAGGGCGCGTCAGCCCCAGCATTTT
TRBJ1-1,-,-,TRBV5-4,CASSYRTMNTEAFF,TGTGCCAGCAGCTACAGGACAATGAACACTGAAGCTTTCTTT
TRBJ2-7,-,TRBD2,TRBV7-9,CASRPTGTSGPLEQYF,TGTGCCAGCAGGCCCACCGGGACTAGCGGACCCCTGGAGCAGTACTTC
TRBJ1-5,-,-,TRBV6-5,CASGPGSIQPQHF,TGTGCCAGCGGACCAGGGTCCATCCAGCCCCAGCATTTT
TRBJ1-4,once,TRBD1,TRBV3-1/TRBV3-2,CASSQKGAAIEKLFF,TGTGCCAGCAGCCAAAAGGGGGCGGCCATAGAAAAACTGTTTTTT
TRBJ2-7,few,TRBD2,TRBV5-1,CASSRGLAASYEQYF,TGCGCCAGCAGCCGGGGACTAGCGGCTTCCTACGAGCAGTACTTC
TRBJ2-1,-,-,TRBV28,CASIRSGRGYNEQFF,TGTGCCAGCATTCGATCGGGCCGGGGCTACAATGAGCAGTTCTTC
TRBJ2-5,-,-,TRBV27,CASSLSPVGLREETQYF,TGTGCCAGCAGTTTATCGCCCGTTGGGCTTCGAGAAGAGACCCAGTACTTC
TRBJ2-4,-,-,TRBV5-4,CASSFQGINIQYF,TGTGCCAGCAGCTTTCAGGGGATAAACATTCAGTACTTC
TRBJ1-1,-,-,TRBV6-5,CASSTLFGMNTEAFF,TGTGCCAGCAGTACTCTTTTCGGGATGAACACTGAAGCTTTCTTT
TRBJ2-2,-,TRBD1,TRBV11-2,CASSLTGGKGGELFF,TGTGCCAGCAGCCTGACAGGGGGAAAAGGCGGGGAGCTGTTTTTT
TRBJ2-1,-,TRBD1,TRBV29-1,CSVEGQGSYNEQFF,TGCAGCGTTGAGGGACAGGGCTCCTACAATGAGCAGTTCTTC
TRBJ2-2,-,TRBD2,TRBV19,CASGGLAGGPWTGELFF,TGTGCCAGTGGTGGACTAGCGGGAGGGCCTTGGACCGGGGAGCTGTTTTTT
TRBJ2-1,-,-,TRBV7-3,CASSLMEGHEQFF,TGTGCCAGCAGCTTAATGGAGGGTCATGAGCAGTTCTTC
TRBJ1-5,-,-,TRBV19,CASSSVGNQPQHF,TGTGCCAGTTCATCGGTTGGCAATCAGCCCCAGCATTTT
TRBJ2-5,-,-,TRBV7-2,CASSPSRGSGGETQYF,TGTGCCAGCAGCCCATCTAGGGGTTCAGGTGGAGAGACCCAGTACTTC
TRBJ1-5,-,TRBD1,TRBV3-1/TRBV3-2,CASSQGLPGTGGRQPQHF,TGTGCCAGCAGCCAAGGGTTGCCCGGGACAGGGGGCCGACAGCCCCAGCATTTT
TRBJ2-5,-,TRBD2,TRBV10-3,CAISVQYGGGAVETQYF,TGTGCCATCAGTGTCCAATATGGGGGAGGGGCTGTGGAGACCCAGTACTTC
TRBJ1-1,-,-,TRBV6-2/TRBV6-3,CASSYSKPENTEAFF,TGTGCCAGCAGTTACTCGAAGCCTGAGAACACTGAAGCTTTCTTT
TRBJ1-1,-,TRBD1,TRBV28,CASSLLVRGGNTEAFF,TGTGCCAGCAGTTTATTGGTTCGAGGGGGCAACACTGAAGCTTTCTTT
TRBJ1-2,-,TRBD1,TRBV28,CASSPWSGGGGYTF,TGTGCCAGCAGTCCATGGTCAGGGGGCGGTGGCTACACCTTC
TRBJ2-4,-,TRBD1,TRBV28,CASNKLPGQGKNIQYF,TGTGCCAGCAACAAACTCCCGGGACAGGGTAAAAACATTCAGTACTTC
TRBJ2-2,-,TRBD2,TRBV30,CAWRRGRAGELFF,TGTGCCTGGAGGCGCGGGAGGGCCGGGGAGCTGTTTTTT
TRBJ1-4,-,-,TRBV4-2,CASSQGIATNEKLFF,TGTGCCAGCAGCCAAGGTATTGCAACTAATGAAAAACTGTTTTTT
TRBJ2-7,once,-,TRBV15,CATSGQLDSYEQYF,TGTGCCACCAGCGGCCAATTGGACAGCTACGAGCAGTACTTC
TRBJ2-1,-,TRBD2,TRBV6-5,CASSLTSGKSNEQFF,TGTGCCAGCAGCCTGACTAGCGGGAAAAGTAATGAGCAGTTCTTC
TRBJ2-7,-,TRBD2,TRBV4-2,CASSQAGGRYEQYF,TGTGCCAGCAGCCAAGCGGGGGGGCGATACGAGCAGTACTTC
TRBJ2-1,-,-,TRBV6-6,CASSYSSKQDQQFF,TGTGCCAGCAGTTACTCGAGTAAACAGGACCAGCAGTTCTTC
TRBJ1-6,-,TRBD1,TRBV30,CACKGQPNSPLHF,TGTGCCTGCAAGGGACAGCCCAATTCACCCCTCCACTTT
TRBJ1-5,-,-,TRBV27,CASSFRQSNQPQHF,TGTGCCAGCAGTTTTAGACAGAGCAATCAGCCCCAGCATTTT
TRBJ2-2,-,TRBD2,TRBV19,CASRREGEAGELFF,TGTGCCAGTCGCAGGGAGGGTGAGGCCGGGGAGCTGTTTTTT
TRBJ2-3,-,TRBD1,TRBV6-2/TRBV6-3,CASSPTGGTQYF,TGTGCCAGCAGCCCTACAGGGGGCACGCAGTATTTT
TRBJ1-2,-,-,TRBV25-1,CASNPQGWSNGYTF,TGTGCCAGCAACCCACAGGGATGGTCCAATGGCTACACCTTC
TRBJ1-6,-,-,TRBV9,CASSVGQMNNSPLHF,TGTGCCAGCAGCGTAGGGCAGATGAATAATTCACCCCTCCACTTT
TRBJ1-1,-,TRBD1,TRBV6-2/TRBV6-3,CASSPVTGGARTEAFF,TGTGCCAGCAGTCCCGTGACAGGGGGCGCTCGCACTGAAGCTTTCTTT
TRBJ1-1,-,-,TRBV6-6,CASSYGRGMNTEAFF,TGTGCCAGCAGTTATGGCCGGGGAATGAACACTGAAGCTTTCTTT